The 25 T cell receptor beta chains reported below all come from one sample, sequenced in a study of blood T cell repertoires in COVID-19. Sequenced by immunoSEQ multiplex PCR; TCRdb stores in-frame clones only, minus some. The table has 59,000 or so clones, more than 70% seen once. Specimen: peripheral blood. These receptors were collected from a man aged 55 to 70 with acute or convalescent COVID-19.

The chain carries TRBV29-1 and TRBJ2-3, with D possibly being TRBD1 (5 bases). The germline gives CDR1 SQVTM, CDR2 ANQGSEA. V lost 4 bases, J lost 0 bases, and 14 bases lay in between. This CDR3 is 15 amino acids long. The CDR3 DNA follows: TGCAGCGTTGGTTATACAGGCGCAAGCACAGATACGCAGTATTTT. This codes for CSVGYTGASTDTQYF.

The chain couples TRBV12-5 to TRBJ2-7, with TRBD1 matching 8 bases. Germline V gene data show CDR1 as LGHNT and CDR2 as FRNRAP. Unmatched junction bases numbered 14, after V lost 6 bases and J lost 1 base. CDR3 length equals 17 residues. The CDR3 DNA is TGTGCTAGTGGAATGCTGGGGCTACGGGACAGGTCCTACGAGCAGTACTTC. This gives the protein CASGMLGLRDRSYEQYF.

This chain links TRBV3-1 (or the pseudogene TRBV3-2) with TRBJ2-5; TRBD2 matches 11 bases. Germline values: CDR1 LGHDT, CDR2 YNNKEL (reference sequence). The CDR3 spans 19 residues. Losses at the gene ends were 2 bases for V and 5 bases for J; bases not matched to a gene: 16. CDR3 amino acids: CASSQPSPLLAGGRETQYF. CDR3 nucleotide sequence: TGTGCCAGCAGCCAACCCAGTCCACTTCTAGCGGGGGGACGTGAGACCCAGTACTTC.

This clone showed up just a few times. The rearrangement links TRBV19 to TRBJ2-2; D remains unclear. The CDR3 covers 12 residues. The V end lost 4 bases, the J end lost 5 bases, and 5 bases lay between the germline ends. CDR1 LNHDA and CDR2 SQIVND come from the germline V gene (reference sequence). CDR3 sequence reads: CASSTRTGELFF. The CDR3 bases are TGTGCCAGTAGTACCAGAACCGGGGAGCTGTTTTTT.

Written as DNA, the CDR3 is TGTGCCAGTTCAGGTGGCACCGGGGAGCTGTTTTTT. Amino acids: CASSGGTGELFF. The chain joins TRBV19 to TRBJ2-2; no firm D call. CDR1 and CDR2 from the germline V gene are LNHDA and SQIVND (reference sequence). The CDR3 is 12 residues long. The ends were cut back, 8 bases at V and 4 bases at J, with 8 bases in the middle.

The chain uses TRBV14 and TRBJ2-1, with 10 bases aligning to TRBD2. Germline-derived CDR1 and CDR2 are SGHDN and FVKESK. The CDR3 has 16 amino acids. V lost 5 bases and J lost 3; bases outside the gene matches: 7. CDR3 sequence reads: CASSTRLAGFYNEQFF. CDR3 bases: TGTGCCAGCAGCACCCGACTAGCGGGTTTCTACAATGAGCAGTTCTTC.

The chain has TRBV7-3 and TRBJ2-4; D is possibly TRBD2 (6 bases). V lost 5 bases to trimming and J lost 1 base, with 15 bases between them. Germline V gives CDR1 SGHTA, CDR2 FQGTGA. The CDR3 length is 16 residues. CDR3 loop: CASSPEGGVAKNIQYF. The DNA for the CDR3 is TGTGCCAGCAGCCCTGAGGGCGGGGTTGCCAAAAACATTCAGTACTTC.

The genes are TRBV9 and TRBJ2-5, with 10 positions matching TRBD1. Germline assignment: CDR1 SGDLS and CDR2 YYNGEE. This CDR3 contains 17 residues. V was clipped by 0 bases and J by 3 bases; unmatched bases: 8. Here the CDR3 reads CASSVGRTGGSEETQYF. DNA of the CDR3: TGTGCCAGCAGCGTAGGTAGGACAGGGGGGTCCGAAGAGACCCAGTACTTC. The variable domain in full, with the rest retrieved from reference TRBV9 and TRBJ2-5, is DSGVTQTPKHLITATGQRVTLRCSPRSGDLSVYWYQQSLDQGLQFLIQYYNGEERAKGNILERFSAQQFPDLHSELNLSSLELGDSALYFCASSVGRTGGSEETQYFGPGTRLLVL.

This chain links TRBV27 with TRBJ2-7; 8 nucleotides agree with TRBD1. The CDR3 sequence is 13 residues long. After removal of 6 bases from V and 3 bases from J, the junction contained 4 bases not matched to a gene. Germline CDR1 MNHEY, CDR2 SMNVEV (reference sequence). The CDR3 sequence is CASSLDRGYEQYF. The DNA for the CDR3 is TGTGCCAGCAGCTTAGACAGGGGCTACGAGCAGTACTTC.

This sequence joins TRBV27 and TRBJ1-5; no firm D call. Trimming left V 6 bases short and J 6 bases short, with 9 bases between. The CDR3 extends over 12 amino acids. Germline lookup yields CDR1 MNHEY and CDR2 SMNVEV (reference sequence). CDR3 sequence reads: CASSSSGQPQHF. The CDR3 bases are TGTGCCAGCAGCTCCTCAGGTCAGCCCCAGCATTTT.

The chain links TRBV30 to TRBJ2-2; possible D gene TRBD1, 5 bases. The germline V gene encodes CDR1 GTSNPN and CDR2 SVGIG (reference sequence). V dropped 4 bases and J dropped 6 bases, with 15 bases sitting between them. This CDR3 contains 14 residues. This CDR3 reads CAWKGQALSGELFF. CDR3 nucleotide sequence: TGTGCCTGGAAGGGGCAGGCCCTATCCGGGGAGCTGTTTTTT.

Comment on this clone: This sample also contains other DNA sequences that code for the same CDR3. V and J are TRBV3-1 (or the pseudogene TRBV3-2) and TRBJ1-6; TRBD1 matches 7 bases. The junction had 8 bases not matched to a gene; V was cut back by 0 bases and J by 9 bases. From germline, CDR1 is LGHDT and CDR2 YNNKEL (reference sequence). This CDR3 region has 16 residues. CDR3: CASSQEDRVIGSPLHF. As DNA, the CDR3 is TGTGCCAGCAGCCAAGAAGACAGGGTTATCGGTTCACCCCTCCACTTT.

The rearrangement links TRBV2 to TRBJ1-4, with a weak D call TRBD1 (5 bases). The CDR3 consists of 15 residues. Germline V lookup: CDR1 SNHLY, CDR2 FYNNEI. V was shortened by 6 bases and J by 7 bases, with 18 bases between the two germline ends. The CDR3: CASSATGFLIEKLFF. The CDR3 DNA is TGTGCCAGCAGCGCTACAGGTTTTCTTATTGAAAAACTGTTTTTT.

This clone was found a few times. The gene calls are TRBV19 and TRBJ2-1, with D possibly being TRBD2 (6 bases). The CDR3 has 12 amino acids. The germline V gene has CDR1 LNHDA and CDR2 SQIVND (reference sequence). V lost 9 bases to trimming and J lost 6 bases, with 12 bases between them. The CDR3 here is CASARGFNEQFF. CDR3 bases: TGTGCCAGCGCTCGGGGGTTCAATGAGCAGTTCTTC. Full variable domain (outside the CDR3, taken from reference TRBV19 and TRBJ2-1): DGGITQSPKYLFRKEGQNVTLSCEQNLNHDAMYWYRQDPGQGLRLIYYSQIVNDFQKGDIAEGYSVSREKKESFPLTVTSAQKNPTAFYLCASARGFNEQFFGPGTRLTVL.

The CDR3 sequence: CASSYRIGSEQYF. The CDR3 DNA is TGTGCCAGCAGTTACAGGATAGGGAGCGAGCAGTACTTC. The chain couples TRBV6-5 to TRBJ2-7, with D maybe TRBD2 (5 bases). The V end was cut by 2 bases, the J end by 6 bases, with 11 bases between. CDR1 is MNHEY, CDR2 SVGAGI, per germline. The CDR3 extends over 13 amino acids.

CDR3 loop: CATAESGAKETQYF. In nucleotides, the CDR3 is TGCGCCACAGCAGAGAGCGGGGCAAAAGAGACCCAGTACTTC. The rearrangement uses TRBV5-1 and TRBJ2-5; the match to TRBD2 covers 7 bases. The germline CDR1 and CDR2 sequences are SGHRS and YFSETQ. J was trimmed by 3 bases and V by 9 bases; bases with no gene match: 11. The CDR3 extends over 14 amino acids.

The chain couples TRBV6-6 to TRBJ2-2; D gene ambiguous. Between the trimmed V and J ends, which lost 2 bases and 7 bases, there was a span of 8 bases. The CDR3 runs 13 residues. Germline CDR1 reads MNHNY; CDR2 reads SVGAGI (reference sequence). CDR3 loop: CASSYGAIGELFF. In DNA form, the CDR3 reads TGTGCCAGCAGTTACGGAGCGATCGGGGAGCTGTTTTTT.

This rearrangement joins TRBV18 to TRBJ2-2; 15 nucleotides align to TRBD2. Losses at the gene ends were 0 bases for V and 1 base for J; bases not matched to a gene: 3. The CDR3 consists of 19 residues. CDR1 and CDR2 from the germline V gene are KGHSH and LQKENI. CDR3 DNA sequence: TGTGCCAGCTCACCACCGGGACTAGCGGGGGGACTGAACACCGGGGAGCTGTTTTTT. The encoded protein is CASSPPGLAGGLNTGELFF.

The chain carries TRBV13 and TRBJ2-5, with D possibly being TRBD2 (5 bases). Germline V gene lookup returns CDR1 PRHDT and CDR2 FYEKMQ (reference sequence). The CDR3 is 15 amino acids. V was cut by 2 bases and J by 4 bases, with 14 bases left in between. The CDR3, as DNA: TGTGCCAGCAGCTTAATGAGGGCCGCTGGAGAGACCCAGTACTTC. This gives the protein CASSLMRAAGETQYF.

The genes are TRBV9 and TRBJ2-2; tentative D call: TRBD1 (7 bases). Looked up from germline, CDR1 is SGDLS and CDR2 is YYNGEE. Trimming took 0 bases from V and 1 from J, leaving 16 bases between them. This CDR3 is 18 amino acids long. CDR3 loop: CASSVGRGRTGNTGELFF. The CDR3 nucleotides read TGTGCCAGCAGCGTAGGGAGGGGTCGGACAGGGAACACCGGGGAGCTGTTTTTT. Full variable domain (outside the CDR3, taken from reference TRBV9 and TRBJ2-2): DSGVTQTPKHLITATGQRVTLRCSPRSGDLSVYWYQQSLDQGLQFLIQYYNGEERAKGNILERFSAQQFPDLHSELNLSSLELGDSALYFCASSVGRGRTGNTGELFFGEGSRLTVL.

This rearrangement joins TRBV29-1 to TRBJ1-1, with D possibly TRBD1 on 6 matching bases. Germline-derived CDR1 and CDR2 are SQVTM and ANQGSEA. V was trimmed by 4 bases and J by 3 bases, leaving 6 bases between them. This CDR3 is built from 11 residues. The CDR3 DNA sequence: TGCAGCGTTGCAGGGGACACTGAAGCTTTCTTT. Its protein is CSVAGDTEAFF.

This clone was seen a handful of times. The rearrangement links TRBV5-1 to TRBJ1-2; the D gene is possibly TRBD1 (6 bases). The CDR3 is 15 residues long. The V end was cut by 2 bases, the J end by 0 bases, with 11 bases between. Germline V CDR1 and CDR2: SGHRS, YFSETQ. As DNA, the CDR3 is TGCGCCAGCAGCTTAACAGGGATACCTAACTATGGCTACACCTTC. It translates to CASSLTGIPNYGYTF.

This rearrangement joins TRBV3-1 (or the pseudogene TRBV3-2) to TRBJ2-6; perhaps TRBD2 as D (5 bases). The CDR3 contains 16 residues. Germline V gene sequence: CDR1 LGHDT, CDR2 YNNKEL (reference sequence). Trimming removed 7 bases at V and 2 bases at J, with 15 bases between. CDR3 residues: CASTSRVGTGANVLTF. CDR3 coding DNA: TGTGCCAGCACCTCGCGGGTAGGGACTGGGGCCAACGTCCTGACTTTC.

The V gene is TRBV11-1, the J gene TRBJ1-2; a possible D gene is TRBD1 (6 bases). Per the germline V gene, CDR1 is SGHAT and CDR2 is FQDESV (reference sequence). V lost 4 bases to trimming and J lost 1 base, with 16 bases between them. CDR3 length equals 16 residues. CDR3 in DNA: TGTGCCAGCAGCTCAAACTCCAGGGGTATTAACTATGGCTACACCTTC. This encodes CASSSNSRGINYGYTF.

This clone has just a few counts. In nucleotides, the CDR3 is TGCGCCAGCAGTGAGACAGGGGGTAACTATGGCTACACCTTC. Its protein is CASSETGGNYGYTF. This chain joins TRBV10-1 and TRBJ1-2; 8 nucleotides line up with TRBD1. Germline V gene lookup returns CDR1 WNHNN and CDR2 SYGVQD (reference sequence). The CDR3 spans 14 residues. Losses at the gene ends were 2 bases for V and 1 base for J; bases not matched to a gene: 0.